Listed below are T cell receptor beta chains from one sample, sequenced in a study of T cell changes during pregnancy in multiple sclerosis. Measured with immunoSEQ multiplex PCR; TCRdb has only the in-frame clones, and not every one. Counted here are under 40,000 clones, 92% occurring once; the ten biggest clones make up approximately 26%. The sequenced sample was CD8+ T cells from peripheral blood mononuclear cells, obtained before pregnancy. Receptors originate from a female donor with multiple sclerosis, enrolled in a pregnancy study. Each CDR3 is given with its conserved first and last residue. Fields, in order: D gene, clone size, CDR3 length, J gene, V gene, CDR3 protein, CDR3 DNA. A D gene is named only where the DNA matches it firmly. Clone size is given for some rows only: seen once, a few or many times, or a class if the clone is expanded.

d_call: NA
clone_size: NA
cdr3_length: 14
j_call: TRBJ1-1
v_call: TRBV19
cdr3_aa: CASSIGETAHEAFF
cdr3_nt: TGTGCCAGTAGTATAGGTGAGACAGCCCATGAAGCTTTCTTT

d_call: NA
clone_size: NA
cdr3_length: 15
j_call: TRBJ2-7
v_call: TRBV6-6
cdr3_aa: CASSYKGGRVDEQYF
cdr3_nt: TGTGCCAGCAGTTACAAGGGGGGGCGCGTCGACGAGCAGTACTTC

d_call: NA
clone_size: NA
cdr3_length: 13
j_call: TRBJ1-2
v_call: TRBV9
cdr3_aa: CASNSRGAGGYTF
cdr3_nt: TGTGCCAGCAACTCTCGGGGGGCAGGCGGCTACACCTTC

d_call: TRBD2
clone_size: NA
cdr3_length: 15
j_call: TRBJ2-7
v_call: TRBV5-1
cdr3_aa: CASSFNSGRASEQYF
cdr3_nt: TGCGCCAGCAGCTTTAATAGCGGGAGGGCCTCCGAGCAGTACTTC

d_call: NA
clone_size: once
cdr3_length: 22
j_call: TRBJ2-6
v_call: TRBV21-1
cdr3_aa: CASSKAGSLIAPSFSGANVLTF
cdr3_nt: TGTGCCAGCAGCAAAGCAGGCAGCCTTATAGCCCCGTCCTTCTCTGGGGCCAACGTCCTGACTTTC

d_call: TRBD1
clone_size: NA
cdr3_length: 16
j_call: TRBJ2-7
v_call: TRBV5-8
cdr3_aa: CASSLTGTGGRYEQYF
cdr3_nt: TGTGCCAGCAGCTTAACCGGGACAGGGGGCAGGTACGAGCAGTACTTC

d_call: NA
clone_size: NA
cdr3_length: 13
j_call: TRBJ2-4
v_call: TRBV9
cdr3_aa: CASSVARESIQYF
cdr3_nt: TGTGCCAGCAGCGTAGCACGGGAAAGCATTCAGTACTTC

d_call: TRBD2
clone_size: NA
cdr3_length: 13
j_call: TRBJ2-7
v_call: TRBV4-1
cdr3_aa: CASSQGFRGEQHF
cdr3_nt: TGCGCCAGCAGCCAGGGCTTCCGGGGGGAGCAGCACTTC

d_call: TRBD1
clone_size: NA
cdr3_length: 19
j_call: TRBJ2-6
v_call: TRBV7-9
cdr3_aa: CASSLKDRGIHSGANVLTF
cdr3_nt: TGTGCCAGCAGCTTAAAGGACAGGGGGATCCACTCTGGGGCCAACGTCCTGACTTTC

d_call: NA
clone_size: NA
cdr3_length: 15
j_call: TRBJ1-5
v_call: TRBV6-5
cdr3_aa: CASSPRGAVGQPQHF
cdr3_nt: TGTGCCAGCAGTCCTCGGGGGGCGGTGGGTCAGCCCCAGCATTTT

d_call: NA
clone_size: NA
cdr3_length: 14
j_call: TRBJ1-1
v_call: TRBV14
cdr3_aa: CASSHPQGNTEAFF
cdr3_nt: TGTGCCAGCAGCCACCCGCAGGGGAACACTGAAGCTTTCTTT

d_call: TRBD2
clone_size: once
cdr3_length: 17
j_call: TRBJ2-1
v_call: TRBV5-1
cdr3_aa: CASSFYFQRGGDNEQFF
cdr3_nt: TGCGCCAGCAGCTTCTATTTTCAGCGGGGGGGGGACAATGAGCAGTTCTTC

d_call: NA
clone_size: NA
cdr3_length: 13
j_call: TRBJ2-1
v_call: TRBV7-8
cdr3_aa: CASSQTSMGEQFF
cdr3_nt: TGTGCCAGCAGCCAGACTAGTATGGGTGAGCAGTTCTTC

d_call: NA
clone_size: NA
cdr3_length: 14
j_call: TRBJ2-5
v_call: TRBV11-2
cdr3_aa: CASTPRPQEETQYF
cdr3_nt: TGTGCCAGCACCCCCCGCCCCCAGGAAGAGACCCAGTACTTC

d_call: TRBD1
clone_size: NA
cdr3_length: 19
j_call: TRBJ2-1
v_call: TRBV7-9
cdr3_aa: CASSIRSLRTGTPYNEQFF
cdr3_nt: TGTGCCAGCAGCATAAGGTCCTTAAGGACAGGGACGCCCTACAATGAGCAGTTCTTC

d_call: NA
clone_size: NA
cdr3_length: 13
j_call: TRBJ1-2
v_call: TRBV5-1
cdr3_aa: CASIGRRGLGYTF
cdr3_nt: TGCGCCAGCATAGGTCGACGAGGTTTGGGCTACACCTTC

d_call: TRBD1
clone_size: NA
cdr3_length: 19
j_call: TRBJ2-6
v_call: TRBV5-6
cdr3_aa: CASSLWGTGSYSGANVLTF
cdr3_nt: TGTGCCAGCAGCTTGTGGGGGACAGGGAGCTACTCTGGGGCCAACGTCCTGACTTTC